These 27 T cell receptor beta chains came from one sample sequenced in a study of blood T cell repertoires in COVID-19. TCRdb's copy holds only in-frame clones and misses some; the assay was immunoSEQ multiplex PCR. Of 65,000 to 80,000 clones listed, under 95% are singletons. Sequencing was performed on peripheral blood. Receptors were obtained from a human donor in a cohort sampled during active COVID-19.

The chain combines TRBV7-9 with TRBJ2-3; maybe TRBD2 (6 bases). V lost 5 bases and J lost 1, with 13 bases in between. Germline V gene data show CDR1 as SEHNR and CDR2 as FQNEAQ (reference sequence). The CDR3 extends over 15 amino acids. The CDR3 region is CASSLSGRGTDTQYF. CDR3 DNA sequence: TGTGCCAGCAGCCTTAGCGGTCGGGGCACAGATACGCAGTATTTT.

The chain uses TRBV5-6 and TRBJ1-6; D possibly corresponds to TRBD1 (5 bases). Trimming took off 2 bases at V and 9 bases at J, with 12 bases between the two ends. CDR1 is SGHDT, CDR2 YYEEEE, per germline. CDR3 length equals 14 residues. As DNA, the CDR3 is TGTGCCAGCAGCTTACGAGACAGATCTTCACCCCTCCACTTT. Residues: CASSLRDRSSPLHF.

The chain is built from TRBV3-1 (or the pseudogene TRBV3-2) and TRBJ2-2; maybe TRBD2 (5 bases). The CDR3 has 17 amino acids. Between the trimmed V and J ends, which lost 5 bases and 4 bases, there was a span of 20 bases. Germline values: CDR1 LGHDT, CDR2 YNNKEL (reference sequence). This CDR3 is CASSTAREGWGTGELFF. The CDR3 region has the DNA TGTGCCAGCAGCACGGCCCGGGAAGGGTGGGGCACCGGGGAGCTGTTTTTT.

The rearrangement links TRBV5-4 to TRBJ2-1, with 10 bases aligning to TRBD2. The CDR3 is made up of 16 amino acids. The V and J ends lost 4 bases and 2 bases, in that order; junction bases with no gene match: 6. CDR1 SGHNT and CDR2 YYREEE come from the germline V gene (reference sequence). DNA for the CDR3: TGTGCCAGCAGCACCACCAGCGGGGGGGCCTACAATGAGCAGTTCTTC. Its translation: CASSTTSGGAYNEQFF.

This clone was detected only once. The CDR3 protein is CASSRSGQWSTDTQYF. CDR3 bases: TGCGCCAGCAGCCGAAGCGGACAGTGGAGCACAGATACGCAGTATTTT. The chain joins TRBV4-1 to TRBJ2-3, with D possibly being TRBD1 (6 bases). Germline V gene lookup returns CDR1 MGHRA and CDR2 YSYEKL. V was shortened by 4 bases and J by 0 bases, with 14 bases between the two germline ends. This CDR3 has 16 amino acids.

V and J are TRBV11-1 and TRBJ2-3; D gene uncertain. The CDR3 covers 14 residues. The germline V gene encodes CDR1 SGHAT and CDR2 FQDESV (reference sequence). The V and J ends lost 5 bases and 1 base respectively, with 10 bases between them. CDR3 residues: CASSLYLGTDTQYF. The CDR3 bases are TGTGCCAGCAGCCTATATTTGGGCACAGATACGCAGTATTTT.

V and J are TRBV11-2 and TRBJ2-5; TRBD2 aligns across 7 bases. This CDR3 is 18 amino acids long. The germline V gene has CDR1 SGHAT and CDR2 FQNNGV. Trimming took 4 bases from V and 5 from J; bases not matched to a gene: 19. In DNA form, the CDR3 reads TGTGCCAGCAGCTCACAACAGCTTCAAGCGGGGCGTTTGGAGACCCAGTACTTC. Translated, it gives CASSSQQLQAGRLETQYF.

The table lists this clone with a count of one. The rearrangement links TRBV10-3 to TRBJ2-7; TRBD1 agrees at 10 bases. The V segment lost 2 bases and the J segment 2 bases; nucleotides outside the gene matches: 0. CDR3 length: 14 residues. Germline CDR1 reads ENHRY; CDR2 reads SYGVKD. The chain's CDR3 is CAISEGTGAYEQYF. DNA of the CDR3: TGTGCCATCAGTGAGGGGACAGGGGCCTACGAGCAGTACTTC.

V is TRBV5-4 and J is TRBJ2-3; TRBD2 matches 9 bases. Germline lookup yields CDR1 SGHNT and CDR2 YYREEE (reference sequence). The V segment lost 4 bases and the J segment 5 bases; nucleotides outside the gene matches: 11. This CDR3 comprises 16 residues. CDR3 sequence (DNA): TGTGCCAGCAGCCTCAGGGGCGGGGGGGCCGGAGATACGCAGTATTTT. Protein product: CASSLRGGGAGDTQYF.

This clone was recorded only once. This chain uses TRBV5-1 with TRBJ2-5; 9 nucleotides line up with TRBD2. This CDR3 spans 16 amino acids. V lost 1 base, J lost 1 base, and 5 bases stayed unmatched. Germline V gene lookup returns CDR1 SGHRS and CDR2 YFSETQ. The CDR3 nucleotides read TGCGCCAGCAGCTTGCATAGCGGGGGTATCCAAGAGACCCAGTACTTC. It encodes CASSLHSGGIQETQYF.

This clone was detected only once. The chain carries TRBV7-2 and TRBJ1-2; a possible D gene is TRBD1 (5 bases). Germline V gene data show CDR1 as SGHTA and CDR2 as FQGNSA. The CDR3 is 14 residues long. V was trimmed by 5 bases and J by 5 bases, leaving 15 bases between them. For the CDR3, the DNA is TGTGCCAGCAGCACGTCCAGGGTGGGGTATGGCTACACCTTC. This codes for CASSTSRVGYGYTF.

The rearrangement uses TRBV6-5 and TRBJ1-5; tentative D call: TRBD1 (6 bases). The CDR3 consists of 14 residues. Germline V lookup: CDR1 MNHEY, CDR2 SVGAGI. V was pared by 1 base and J by 6 bases, with 10 bases between. CDR3 loop: CASSYWQGTQPQHF. The CDR3 DNA sequence: TGTGCCAGCAGTTACTGGCAGGGGACTCAGCCCCAGCATTTT.

This chain uses TRBV5-1 with TRBJ1-5, with a tentative D call TRBD1 (6 bases). V lost 4 bases, J lost 1 base, and 9 bases lay in between. Per the germline V gene, CDR1 is SGHRS and CDR2 is YFSETQ. The CDR3 runs 14 residues. The DNA of the CDR3 is TGCGCCAGCAGCCAGGGGACGAGCAATCAGCCCCAGCATTTT. Residues: CASSQGTSNQPQHF.

The V call is TRBV7-2, the J call TRBJ1-1; D call uncertain. V dropped 1 base and J dropped 7 bases, with 16 bases sitting between them. Per the germline V gene, CDR1 is SGHTA and CDR2 is FQGNSA. The CDR3 is 15 amino acids. The CDR3 bases are TGTGCCAGCAGCTTAGGTCGTGGCAGGCAAAATGAAGCTTTCTTT. Translation: CASSLGRGRQNEAFF. Full variable domain (missing parts from reference TRBV7-2 and TRBJ1-1): GAGVSQSPSNKVTEKGKDVELRCDPISGHTALYWYRQSLGQGLEFLIYFQGNSAPDKSGLPSDRFSAERTGGSVSTLTIQRTQQEDSAVYLCASSLGRGRQNEAFFGQGTRLTVV.

The J gene is TRBJ2-4, the V gene TRBV3-1 (or the pseudogene TRBV3-2), with D perhaps matching TRBD1 (6 bases). Germline loops: CDR1 LGHDT, CDR2 YNNKEL (reference sequence). This CDR3 is 14 amino acids long. V lost 3 bases and J lost 5, with 11 bases in between. CDR3 region: CASSHTGLQNIQYF. Written as DNA, the CDR3 is TGTGCCAGCAGCCATACAGGGTTGCAAAACATTCAGTACTTC.

The chain has TRBV7-3 and TRBJ2-5, with TRBD2 matching over 8 bases. This CDR3 has 15 residues. V lost 3 bases, J lost 3 bases, and 6 bases stayed unmatched. Germline V gives CDR1 SGHTA, CDR2 FQGTGA. In DNA, the CDR3 is TGTGCCAGCAGCTTGCGGGGGGATACAGAAGAGACCCAGTACTTC. It encodes CASSLRGDTEETQYF.

This clone appeared a single time. The chain is built from TRBV5-1 and TRBJ1-1; the D is unclear. Per the germline V gene, CDR1 is SGHRS and CDR2 is YFSETQ. The CDR3 is 14 amino acids. Trimming stripped 3 bases from V and 1 base from J, with 10 bases between. DNA for the CDR3: TGCGCCAGCAGCTATCCCGGGAGGAACACTGAAGCTTTCTTT. It translates to CASSYPGRNTEAFF. The entire variable domain, with the rest obtained from reference TRBV5-1 and TRBJ1-1, is as follows: KAGVTQTPRYLIKTRGQQVTLSCSPISGHRSVSWYQQTPGQGLQFLFEYFSETQRNKGNFPGRFSGRQFSNSRSEMNVSTLELGDSALYLCASSYPGRNTEAFFGQGTRLTVV.

The rearrangement joins TRBV3-1 (or the pseudogene TRBV3-2) to TRBJ1-1, with TRBD1 matching 10 bases. The CDR3 extends over 16 amino acids. V dropped 7 bases and J dropped 0; count of bases not matched to a gene: 8. Germline CDR1 is LGHDT and CDR2 is YNNKEL (reference sequence). The DNA of the CDR3 is TGTGCCAGCACTCGGGACAGGGGTCCTATGAACACTGAAGCTTTCTTT. This encodes CASTRDRGPMNTEAFF.

The chain combines TRBV18 with TRBJ1-2; D may be TRBD1 (5 bases). V lost 3 bases and J lost 4, with 15 bases in between. This CDR3 has 15 amino acids. CDR1 and CDR2 from the germline V gene are KGHSH and LQKENI. The CDR3 reads CASSPRDASSYGYTF. The CDR3 DNA reads TGTGCCAGCTCACCGCGGGACGCCTCTAGCTATGGCTACACCTTC.

The chain joins TRBV5-1 to TRBJ1-6; 7 positions match TRBD1. Germline V gene data show CDR1 as SGHRS and CDR2 as YFSETQ. CDR3 size: 15 residues. J lost 8 bases, V lost 3 bases, and 8 bases had no gene match. The CDR3 region is CASSSDRTSHSPLHF. CDR3 in DNA: TGCGCCAGCAGCTCGGACAGGACGAGTCATTCACCCCTCCACTTT.

The V gene is TRBV18, the J gene TRBJ2-3; TRBD2 agrees at 7 bases. CDR3 length: 16 residues. CDR1 is KGHSH, CDR2 LQKENI, per germline. Trimming cost V 6 bases and J 6 bases; bases outside gene matches: 15. CDR3 DNA: TGTGCCAGCTCCCCCCTGACTGGGGGGGGATCGGATACGCAGTATTTT. Its translation: CASSPLTGGGSDTQYF.

This clone was counted between two and nine times. The chain has TRBV11-2 and TRBJ2-7, with 7 bases identical to TRBD1. Trimming at V came to 6 bases and at J to 4 bases, leaving 3 bases not matched to a gene. Germline CDR1 is SGHAT and CDR2 is FQNNGV. The CDR3 is made up of 12 amino acids. The CDR3 loop is CASSRQGYEQYF. The CDR3 nucleotides are TGTGCCAGCAGTCGACAGGGATACGAGCAGTACTTC. Drawing the rest from reference TRBV11-2 and TRBJ2-7, the complete variable domain is EAGVAQSPRYKIIEKRQSVAFWCNPISGHATLYWYQQILGQGPKLLIQFQNNGVVDDSQLPKDRFSAERLKGVDSTLKIQPAKLEDSAVYLCASSRQGYEQYFGPGTRLTVT.

This chain links TRBV15 with TRBJ1-5, with no clear D. V was pared by 6 bases and J by 2 bases, with 8 bases between. Germline V gene data show CDR1 as LNHNV and CDR2 as YYDKDF (reference sequence). The CDR3 runs to 13 residues. The CDR3 spells CATRDGGNQPQHF. The DNA for the CDR3 is TGTGCCACCAGGGACGGGGGCAATCAGCCCCAGCATTTT. Using reference TRBV15 and TRBJ1-5 for the parts outside the CDR3, the full variable domain is DAMVIQNPRYQVTQFGKPVTLSCSQTLNHNVMYWYQQKSSQAPKLLFHYYDKDFNNEADTPDNFQSRRPNTSFCFLDIRSPGLGDTAMYLCATRDGGNQPQHFGDGTRLSIL.

The chain uses TRBV5-4 and TRBJ2-5, with D uncertain. The CDR3 is 13 residues long. V lost 3 bases, J lost 0 bases, and 6 bases lay in between. Per the germline V gene, CDR1 is SGHNT and CDR2 is YYREEE (reference sequence). The CDR3 nucleotides read TGTGCCAGCAGCTCTGAGTACCAAGAGACCCAGTACTTC. As protein: CASSSEYQETQYF.

J is TRBJ2-5 and V is TRBV5-1, with TRBD1 identical over 8 bases. CDR1 and CDR2 (germline): SGHRS, YFSETQ. V trimming: 0 bases; J trimming: 1 base; junction bases outside the gene matches: 5. This CDR3 is built from 16 residues. The chain's CDR3 is CASSLAGTGPQETQYF. The CDR3 nucleotides are TGCGCCAGCAGCTTGGCCGGGACAGGACCCCAAGAGACCCAGTACTTC.

The rearrangement links TRBV7-2 to TRBJ1-5, with a weak D call TRBD1 (6 bases). The CDR3 sequence is 16 residues long. From germline, CDR1 is SGHTA and CDR2 FQGNSA. With 4 bases removed from V and 0 bases from J, the gap between germline ends came to 13 bases. The CDR3 DNA is TGTGCCAGCAGCTCAGCCTGGGACAATAGCAATCAGCCCCAGCATTTT. This encodes CASSSAWDNSNQPQHF.

The chain couples TRBV6-5 to TRBJ2-3, with D possibly being TRBD2 (5 bases). Germline-derived CDR1 and CDR2 are MNHEY and SVGAGI. The CDR3 extends over 14 amino acids. V was cut by 1 base and J by 1 base, with 6 bases left in between. Here the CDR3 DNA reads TGTGCCAGCAGTTACTTGCGGGGCACAGATACGCAGTATTTT. This codes for CASSYLRGTDTQYF.